This T cell receptor beta chain was observed in a study of identical twins. General study findings and limits: Donors were not followed over many years; analysis was cross-sectional. The abundant beta clonotypes from cord blood had fewer insertions, and memory repertoires had none of this. An excess of low generation probability was shown by twin-shared out-of-frame alpha sequences.

Comments on this clonotype: Antigen specificity is unknown.

Germline lookup yields CDR1 SQVTM and CDR2 ANQGSEA. The CDR3 has 11 amino acids. With V trimmed by 3 bases and J by 7 bases, 2 bases remained unmatched. Through template switching, a universal primer site was introduced, and the cDNA contained unique molecular identifiers. MiXCR, applied by TCRdb to the 5' RACE reads, yields one record per CDR3 protein. The data show roughly 1.6 million distinct CDR3 sequences, with about 30% seen just once and about 0.3% held by the top ten. The sequence was collected from a newborn girl in good health. The chain carries TRBV29-1 and TRBJ1-1, with 7 bases fitting TRBD1. Input material: cord blood. The CDR3 bases are TGCAGCGTTGACCGGACAGGTGAAGCTTTCTTT. This translates into CSVDRTGEAFF.